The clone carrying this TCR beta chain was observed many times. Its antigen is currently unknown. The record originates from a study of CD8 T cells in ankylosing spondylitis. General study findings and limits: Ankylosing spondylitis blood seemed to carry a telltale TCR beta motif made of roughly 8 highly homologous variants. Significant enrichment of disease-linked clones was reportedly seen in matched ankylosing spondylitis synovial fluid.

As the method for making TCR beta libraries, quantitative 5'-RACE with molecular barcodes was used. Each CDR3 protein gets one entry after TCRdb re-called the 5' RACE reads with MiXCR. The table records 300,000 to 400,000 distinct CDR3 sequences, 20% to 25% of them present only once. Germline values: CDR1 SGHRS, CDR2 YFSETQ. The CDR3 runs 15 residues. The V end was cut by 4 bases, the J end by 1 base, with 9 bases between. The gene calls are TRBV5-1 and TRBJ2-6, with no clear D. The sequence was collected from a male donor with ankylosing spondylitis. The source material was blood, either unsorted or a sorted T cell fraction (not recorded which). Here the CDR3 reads CASSPLGSGANVLTF. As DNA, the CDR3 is TGCGCCAGCAGCCCCCTCGGATCTGGGGCCAACGTCCTGACTTTC.